The T cell receptor (beta chain) under discussion was sequenced for a study of identical twins. CDR1 is MNHEY and CDR2 is SVGAGI in the germline V gene. V dropped 4 bases and J dropped 8; count of bases not matched to a gene: 7. This CDR3 contains 14 residues. TCRdb analysed the 5' RACE reads with MiXCR anew, one entry per CDR3 protein. Among hundreds of thousands of distinct CDR3 sequences listed, about 7.3% were seen once. These data also formed part of another study, on yellow fever vaccine responses in identical twins. This second study says: Twins reportedly appeared to share part of their vaccine T cell response while keeping part individual.

Sequenced material: memory (CD45RO+) T cells sorted from blood. This TCR came from a woman aged 18 to 35 in good health. This rearrangement joins TRBV6-5 to TRBJ2-1, with TRBD1 identical over 8 bases. CDR3 sequence: CASSSRTGPYEQFF. CDR3 sequence (DNA): TGTGCCAGCAGTTCCCGGACAGGGCCCTATGAGCAGTTCTTC.